This T cell receptor (beta chain) was obtained from a study of blood T cell repertoires in COVID-19. About this clone: The junction departs from germline at one end; a sequencing error may be responsible.

Profiling relied on immunoSEQ multiplex PCR, and the TCRdb table lists in-frame clones only, not all of them. This sample has under 45,000 clones, with 80% found just once. Germline V gene data show CDR1 as SEHNR and CDR2 as FQNEAQ (reference sequence). The CDR3 runs 12 residues. This chain uses TRBV7-9 with TRBJ2-7; no firm D call. Sample: peripheral blood. The TCR comes from a man older than 75 with acute or convalescent COVID-19. The CDR3: CASSLPGLVQHF. The CDR3 DNA is TGTGCCAGCAGCTTACCAGGTTTGGTGCAGCACTTC.